A selection of T cell receptor beta chains follows, all from one sample in a study of T-cell memory formation after mild COVID-19. TCRdb reprocessed the 5' RACE reads via MiXCR and lists one record per CDR3 protein. This table has around 390,000 distinct CDR3 sequences, approximately 16% appearing once. Sequencing input: PBMCs or a T cell subset sorted from them (not recorded which). These TCRs come from a man aged 18 to 35 who had mild COVID-19 (a few samples of this study predate the infection). Cell type and time point are not known. Both conserved end residues are part of each CDR3. D genes are given only for firm matches. The size of a clone is reported for some rows only, either as once, few or many, or as a class for expanded clones.

clone size: few; D gene: TRBD1; V gene: TRBV20-1; J gene: TRBJ2-7; CDR3 DNA: TGCAGTGCTAGAGACGGACAGGGGCCCTCCTACGAGCAGTACTTC; CDR3 protein: CSARDGQGPSYEQYF
clone size: .; D gene: .; V gene: TRBV10-3; J gene: TRBJ2-7; CDR3 DNA: TGTGCCATCAGTGAGTCGAGCGGGTTCGAGCAGTACTTC; CDR3 protein: CAISESSGFEQYF
clone size: few; D gene: TRBD2; V gene: TRBV6-1; J gene: TRBJ2-3; CDR3 DNA: TGTGCCAGCAGTGAGACTAGCGGGGGCGGTGGGGATACGCAGTATTTT; CDR3 protein: CASSETSGGGGDTQYF
clone size: .; D gene: .; V gene: TRBV3-1; J gene: TRBJ1-3; CDR3 DNA: TGTGCCAGCAGCCAAGAACTTGGGTCTGGAAACACCATATATTTT; CDR3 protein: CASSQELGSGNTIYF
clone size: .; D gene: .; V gene: TRBV7-2; J gene: TRBJ2-5; CDR3 DNA: TGTGCCAGCAGCTTAGAGGAGGCTGATCTGGACTTC; CDR3 protein: CASSLEEADLDF
clone size: .; D gene: .; V gene: TRBV12-3/TRBV12-4; J gene: TRBJ2-5; CDR3 DNA: TGTGCCAGCACAACTTGGGGGGAAGAGACCCAGTACTTC; CDR3 protein: CASTTWGEETQYF
clone size: many; D gene: .; V gene: TRBV21-1; J gene: TRBJ2-3; CDR3 DNA: TGTGCCAGCAGCAAAGCGCTAGGACTAGCGGGGGGCCGATCGAGCACAGATACGCAGTATTTT; CDR3 protein: CASSKALGLAGGRSSTDTQYF
clone size: .; D gene: TRBD2; V gene: TRBV7-7; J gene: TRBJ2-1; CDR3 DNA: TGTGCCAGCAGCCAGGGAGGGTCGAGCTCCTACAATGAGCAGTTCTTC; CDR3 protein: CASSQGGSSSYNEQFF
clone size: few; D gene: .; V gene: TRBV6-6; J gene: TRBJ2-2; CDR3 DNA: TGTGCCAGCAGTTATCGCGGGGGCGCCTACGGGGAGCTGTTTTTT; CDR3 protein: CASSYRGGAYGELFF
clone size: .; D gene: .; V gene: TRBV20-1; J gene: TRBJ2-7; CDR3 DNA: TGCAGTGCTAGACCCTCCTACGCAGGGAACTACGAGCAGTACTTC; CDR3 protein: CSARPSYAGNYEQYF
clone size: few; D gene: .; V gene: TRBV20-1; J gene: TRBJ1-1; CDR3 DNA: TGCAGTGCTAGAGGGGGCGAGCCCAAGAACACTGAAGCTTTCTTT; CDR3 protein: CSARGGEPKNTEAFF
clone size: .; D gene: .; V gene: TRBV24-1; J gene: TRBJ1-1; CDR3 DNA: TGTGCCACCAGTGGCCCGGGAGGGAACACTGAAGCTTTCTTT; CDR3 protein: CATSGPGGNTEAFF
clone size: .; D gene: .; V gene: TRBV5-4; J gene: TRBJ1-2; CDR3 DNA: TGTGCCAGCAGCATCACAGTCGTAAACTATGGCTACACCTTC; CDR3 protein: CASSITVVNYGYTF
clone size: few; D gene: .; V gene: TRBV3-1; J gene: TRBJ2-5; CDR3 DNA: TGTGCCAGCAGCCGGATCCGGGCTACTGATATGCCCGTCCAAGAGACCCAGTACTTC; CDR3 protein: CASSRIRATDMPVQETQYF
clone size: many; D gene: .; V gene: TRBV9; J gene: TRBJ1-6; CDR3 DNA: TGTGCCAGCAGCGGAGATACGACAGGCTATAATTCACCCCTCCACTTT; CDR3 protein: CASSGDTTGYNSPLHF
clone size: few; D gene: .; V gene: TRBV28; J gene: TRBJ2-4; CDR3 DNA: TGTGCCAGCAGTTTCCGCGGGGACATTCAGTACTTC; CDR3 protein: CASSFRGDIQYF
clone size: .; D gene: TRBD2; V gene: TRBV5-1; J gene: TRBJ2-7; CDR3 DNA: TGCGCCAGCAGTAGAATAGCGGGAACCTACGAGCAGTACTTC; CDR3 protein: CASSRIAGTYEQYF
clone size: few; D gene: .; V gene: TRBV7-9; J gene: TRBJ2-3; CDR3 DNA: TGTGCCAGCAGCTTTTCGAGGCAGGTCCCAGATACGCAGTATTTT; CDR3 protein: CASSFSRQVPDTQYF
clone size: few; D gene: .; V gene: TRBV5-1; J gene: TRBJ2-3; CDR3 DNA: TGCGCCAGCAGCTTGAGGAGGACTAGCACAGATACGCAGTATTTT; CDR3 protein: CASSLRRTSTDTQYF
clone size: many; D gene: .; V gene: TRBV12-3/TRBV12-4; J gene: TRBJ1-6; CDR3 DNA: TGTGCCAGCAGTTTATTTGGGGATTCACCCCTCCACTTT; CDR3 protein: CASSLFGDSPLHF
clone size: few; D gene: .; V gene: TRBV6-5; J gene: TRBJ1-1; CDR3 DNA: TGTGCCAGCAGCGCTCTCGGGGGCTCGGAAGCTTTCTTT; CDR3 protein: CASSALGGSEAFF
clone size: .; D gene: .; V gene: TRBV6-5; J gene: TRBJ2-1; CDR3 DNA: TGTGCCAGCACCCGGCGGGGTAACCCTAATGAGCAGTTCTTC; CDR3 protein: CASTRRGNPNEQFF
clone size: once; D gene: TRBD1; V gene: TRBV5-6; J gene: TRBJ1-5; CDR3 DNA: TGTGCCAGCAGCACCGGGACAGGGAGGGATCAGCCCCAGCATTTT; CDR3 protein: CASSTGTGRDQPQHF
clone size: many; D gene: .; V gene: TRBV9; J gene: TRBJ1-1; CDR3 DNA: TGTGCCAGCAGCGTGCAGGGGAACTCCCACACTGAAGCTTTCTTT; CDR3 protein: CASSVQGNSHTEAFF
clone size: many; D gene: .; V gene: TRBV5-1; J gene: TRBJ2-1; CDR3 DNA: TGCGCCAGCAGCTTGGGAGGGAGCTTCTACAATGAGCAGTTCTTC; CDR3 protein: CASSLGGSFYNEQFF
clone size: once; D gene: TRBD1; V gene: TRBV29-1; J gene: TRBJ2-7; CDR3 DNA: TGCAGCGTCTCAGGGGGCCGGTGGGAGCAGTACTTC; CDR3 protein: CSVSGGRWEQYF
clone size: .; D gene: .; V gene: TRBV9; J gene: TRBJ1-6; CDR3 DNA: TGTGCCAGCCTACCAGGGTATATTTCACCCCTCCACTTT; CDR3 protein: CASLPGYISPLHF
clone size: few; D gene: .; V gene: TRBV6-2/TRBV6-3; J gene: TRBJ1-3; CDR3 DNA: TGTGCCAGCAGTTACTTCACGGACTACGGAAACACCATATATTTT; CDR3 protein: CASSYFTDYGNTIYF
clone size: .; D gene: .; V gene: TRBV12-3/TRBV12-4; J gene: TRBJ2-1; CDR3 DNA: TGTGCCAGCACCCTAGGCGGGGCCAATGAGCAGTTCTTC; CDR3 protein: CASTLGGANEQFF